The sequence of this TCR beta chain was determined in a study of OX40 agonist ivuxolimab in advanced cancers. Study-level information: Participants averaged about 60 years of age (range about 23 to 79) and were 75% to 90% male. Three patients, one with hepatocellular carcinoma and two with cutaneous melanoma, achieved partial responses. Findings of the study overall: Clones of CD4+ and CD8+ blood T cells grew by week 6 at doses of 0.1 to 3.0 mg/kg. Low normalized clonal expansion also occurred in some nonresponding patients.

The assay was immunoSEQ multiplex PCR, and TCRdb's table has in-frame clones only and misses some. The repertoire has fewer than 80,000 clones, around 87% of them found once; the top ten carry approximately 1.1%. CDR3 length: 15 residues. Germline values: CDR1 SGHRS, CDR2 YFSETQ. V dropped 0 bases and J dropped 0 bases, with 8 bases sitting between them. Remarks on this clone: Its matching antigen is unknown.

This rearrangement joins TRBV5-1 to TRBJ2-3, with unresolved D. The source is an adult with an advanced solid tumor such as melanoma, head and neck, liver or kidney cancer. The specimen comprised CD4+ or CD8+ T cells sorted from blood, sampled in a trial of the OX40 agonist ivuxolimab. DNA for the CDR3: TGCGCCAGCAGCTTGGAACAGCCTAGCACAGATACGCAGTATTTT. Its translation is CASSLEQPSTDTQYF.